The rows below give T cell receptor beta chains drawn from one sample of a study of shared clonotypes between healthy human individuals. Sequenced by immunoSEQ multiplex PCR; TCRdb stores in-frame clones only, minus some. The sample contains over 1.4 million clones, over 95% of which appear only once. Sequencing was carried out using naive CD4+ T cells sorted from blood. These TCRs come from a man aged 25-45 years in good health. CDR3s include the opening cysteine and the closing phenylalanine or tryptophan. D genes are given only for firm matches. Size tells how often a clone was seen (once, few, many) or the class of an expanded clone, and some rows leave it out.

cdr3_length: 17
d_call: TRBD2
v_call: TRBV5-1
j_call: TRBJ2-1
clone_size: .
cdr3_nt: TGCGCCAGCAGCTTGGGACTAGCGGGATTCTCCTACAATGAGCAGTTCTTC
cdr3_aa: CASSLGLAGFSYNEQFF

cdr3_length: 15
d_call: TRBD2
v_call: TRBV15
j_call: TRBJ2-5
clone_size: .
cdr3_nt: TGTGCCACCAGCGGCGGGGGACTAGCGGAAGAGACCCAGTACTTC
cdr3_aa: CATSGGGLAEETQYF

cdr3_length: 14
d_call: .
v_call: TRBV9
j_call: TRBJ1-2
clone_size: .
cdr3_nt: TGTGCCAGCAGCCCCGGGACATCCAACTATGGCTACACCTTC
cdr3_aa: CASSPGTSNYGYTF

cdr3_length: 16
d_call: TRBD2
v_call: TRBV11-3
j_call: TRBJ2-2
clone_size: .
cdr3_nt: TGTGCCAGCAGCCGCTTAGCGGGAGTGGGCACCGGGGAGCTGTTTTTT
cdr3_aa: CASSRLAGVGTGELFF

cdr3_length: 17
d_call: TRBD1
v_call: TRBV5-8
j_call: TRBJ1-5
clone_size: .
cdr3_nt: TGTGCCAGCAGCTTGGAAGACAGGGCTTTTAGCAATCAGCCCCAGCATTTT
cdr3_aa: CASSLEDRAFSNQPQHF

cdr3_length: 15
d_call: TRBD1
v_call: TRBV2
j_call: TRBJ2-2
clone_size: .
cdr3_nt: TGTGCCAGCAGGGGACAGGGGGCGCCTACCGGGGAGCTGTTTTTT
cdr3_aa: CASRGQGAPTGELFF

cdr3_length: 14
d_call: TRBD2
v_call: TRBV5-5
j_call: TRBJ2-1
clone_size: .
cdr3_nt: TGTGCCAGCAGCTTAACTAGCGGGAAAAATGAGCAGTTCTTC
cdr3_aa: CASSLTSGKNEQFF

cdr3_length: 15
d_call: TRBD2
v_call: TRBV6-1
j_call: TRBJ2-1
clone_size: .
cdr3_nt: TGTGCCAGCAGACTAAGCGGGACCTCCTACAATGAGCAGTTCTTC
cdr3_aa: CASRLSGTSYNEQFF

cdr3_length: 16
d_call: .
v_call: TRBV5-4
j_call: TRBJ1-5
clone_size: .
cdr3_nt: TGTGCCAGCAGCTTTCAGGGCAGGGGTGACAATCAGCCCCAGCATTTT
cdr3_aa: CASSFQGRGDNQPQHF

cdr3_length: 15
d_call: .
v_call: TRBV15
j_call: TRBJ1-2
clone_size: .
cdr3_nt: TGTGCCACCAGCAGAGTGCGGGGCATGAACTATGGCTACACCTTC
cdr3_aa: CATSRVRGMNYGYTF

cdr3_length: 14
d_call: .
v_call: TRBV10-1
j_call: TRBJ2-2
clone_size: once
cdr3_nt: TGCGCCAGCAGTGAGAGGTGGTATGGCGGGGAGCTGTTTTTT
cdr3_aa: CASSERWYGGELFF

cdr3_length: 20
d_call: TRBD1
v_call: TRBV28
j_call: TRBJ2-2
clone_size: .
cdr3_nt: TGTGCCAGCAGCCCCTCGGACAGGGGGCGGTGGCGCCTAAGGGGCGGGGAGCTGTTTTTT
cdr3_aa: CASSPSDRGRWRLRGGELFF

cdr3_length: 17
d_call: TRBD2
v_call: TRBV7-9
j_call: TRBJ2-1
clone_size: .
cdr3_nt: TGTGCCAGCAGCTTCTCGACTAGCGGGCCACCGTACAATGAGCAGTTCTTC
cdr3_aa: CASSFSTSGPPYNEQFF

cdr3_length: 15
d_call: TRBD2
v_call: TRBV18
j_call: TRBJ2-3
clone_size: .
cdr3_nt: TGTGCCAGCTCACCGTCCAGCGGGGTTACAGATACGCAGTATTTT
cdr3_aa: CASSPSSGVTDTQYF

cdr3_length: 16
d_call: TRBD2
v_call: TRBV7-6
j_call: TRBJ2-7
clone_size: .
cdr3_nt: TGTGCCAGCAGCTTAATTTCCGGGAGGGCCGCGCACGAGCAGTACTTC
cdr3_aa: CASSLISGRAAHEQYF

cdr3_length: 12
d_call: .
v_call: TRBV10-1
j_call: TRBJ2-5
clone_size: .
cdr3_nt: TGCGCCAGCAGTGAGTTGGAAGGGGCACAGTACTTC
cdr3_aa: CASSELEGAQYF

cdr3_length: 13
d_call: .
v_call: TRBV7-9
j_call: TRBJ2-7
clone_size: once
cdr3_nt: TGTGCCGTCCCCGGGACGCAGGCCTACGAGCAGTACTTC
cdr3_aa: CAVPGTQAYEQYF

cdr3_length: 16
d_call: .
v_call: TRBV4-1
j_call: TRBJ2-3
clone_size: .
cdr3_nt: TGCGCCAGCAGCCAGGACCCTAGGGGTTGGGCAGATACGCAGTATTTT
cdr3_aa: CASSQDPRGWADTQYF

cdr3_length: 13
d_call: .
v_call: TRBV7-2
j_call: TRBJ2-7
clone_size: .
cdr3_nt: TGTGCCAGCAGCTCCGGGACTTACTACGAGCAGTACTTC
cdr3_aa: CASSSGTYYEQYF

cdr3_length: 17
d_call: .
v_call: TRBV5-8
j_call: TRBJ2-2
clone_size: .
cdr3_nt: TGTGCCAGCAGCCATACAAAGACAGTATTCCACACCGGGGAGCTGTTTTTT
cdr3_aa: CASSHTKTVFHTGELFF

cdr3_length: 16
d_call: TRBD2
v_call: TRBV5-6
j_call: TRBJ2-5
clone_size: .
cdr3_nt: TGTGCCAGCAGCCTCGGCGGGGGGTCGAGCCAAGAGACCCAGTACTTC
cdr3_aa: CASSLGGGSSQETQYF

cdr3_length: 11
d_call: .
v_call: TRBV30
j_call: TRBJ2-3
clone_size: .
cdr3_nt: TGTGCCTTATCTAGCACAGATACGCAGTATTTT
cdr3_aa: CALSSTDTQYF

cdr3_length: 14
d_call: .
v_call: TRBV7-8
j_call: TRBJ2-2
clone_size: .
cdr3_nt: TGTGCCAGCAGCTTAGTTCGAATGACCGGGGAGCTGTTTTTT
cdr3_aa: CASSLVRMTGELFF

cdr3_length: 14
d_call: .
v_call: TRBV18
j_call: TRBJ2-7
clone_size: .
cdr3_nt: TGTGCCAGCTCACCAAAGGGGAACCGACACGAGCAGTACTTC
cdr3_aa: CASSPKGNRHEQYF

cdr3_length: 16
d_call: .
v_call: TRBV19
j_call: TRBJ2-1
clone_size: .
cdr3_nt: TGTGCCAGTAGTATACGAGAGGCCGTATCCTACAATGAGCAGTTCTTC
cdr3_aa: CASSIREAVSYNEQFF

cdr3_length: 16
d_call: .
v_call: TRBV5-1
j_call: TRBJ2-1
clone_size: .
cdr3_nt: TGCGCCAGCAGACCCGAGGGACACCTCTCCTACAATGAGCAGTTCTTC
cdr3_aa: CASRPEGHLSYNEQFF

cdr3_length: 13
d_call: .
v_call: TRBV4-1
j_call: TRBJ1-3
clone_size: .
cdr3_nt: TGCGCCAGCAGACGAATTTCTGGAAACACCATATATTTT
cdr3_aa: CASRRISGNTIYF

cdr3_length: 14
d_call: .
v_call: TRBV18
j_call: TRBJ1-2
clone_size: .
cdr3_nt: TGTGCCAGCTCACCAAGAGGCGCAGTGGATGGCTACACCTTC
cdr3_aa: CASSPRGAVDGYTF

cdr3_length: 17
d_call: .
v_call: TRBV5-6
j_call: TRBJ1-3
clone_size: .
cdr3_nt: TGTGCCAGCAGTACGGTCCCGCGCAGGTCGGGCGGAAACACCATATATTTT
cdr3_aa: CASSTVPRRSGGNTIYF

cdr3_length: 16
d_call: .
v_call: TRBV30
j_call: TRBJ2-3
clone_size: once
cdr3_nt: TGTGCCTGGAGTGTACCCAGGATACGGGGCACAGATACGCAGTATTTT
cdr3_aa: CAWSVPRIRGTDTQYF

cdr3_length: 18
d_call: TRBD2
v_call: TRBV28
j_call: TRBJ2-2
clone_size: .
cdr3_nt: TGTGCCAGCAGCCAATTATTTTACGGACTAGCGGTAACCGGGGAGCTGTTTTTT
cdr3_aa: CASSQLFYGLAVTGELFF

cdr3_length: 12
d_call: .
v_call: TRBV29-1
j_call: TRBJ2-3
clone_size: .
cdr3_nt: TGCAGCGTTGGGGTACAGGCAAATACGCAGTATTTT
cdr3_aa: CSVGVQANTQYF

cdr3_length: 13
d_call: .
v_call: TRBV2
j_call: TRBJ1-5
clone_size: .
cdr3_nt: TGTGCCAGCATGAGTAATAGCAATCAGCCCCAGCATTTT
cdr3_aa: CASMSNSNQPQHF

cdr3_length: 18
d_call: TRBD2
v_call: TRBV5-1
j_call: TRBJ2-1
clone_size: .
cdr3_nt: TGCGCCAGCAGCTTGGGGGTTGTCGCGGCGGGAGAAGTCAATGAGCAGTTCTTC
cdr3_aa: CASSLGVVAAGEVNEQFF

cdr3_length: 16
d_call: TRBD1
v_call: TRBV28
j_call: TRBJ1-5
clone_size: .
cdr3_nt: TGTGCCAGCAGTTTGTGGGGACAGAATAGCAATCAGCCCCAGCATTTT
cdr3_aa: CASSLWGQNSNQPQHF

cdr3_length: 16
d_call: TRBD1
v_call: TRBV28
j_call: TRBJ2-1
clone_size: .
cdr3_nt: TGTGCCAGCACCGCGACAGGGTGGGAATCCTACAATGAGCAGTTCTTC
cdr3_aa: CASTATGWESYNEQFF

cdr3_length: 14
d_call: TRBD1
v_call: TRBV29-1
j_call: TRBJ2-3
clone_size: once
cdr3_nt: TGCAGCGTGCCCGGGACAGGGTTTGCAGATACGCAGTATTTT
cdr3_aa: CSVPGTGFADTQYF

cdr3_length: 16
d_call: .
v_call: TRBV23-1
j_call: TRBJ1-1
clone_size: .
cdr3_nt: TGCGCCAGCAGTCAACCGAGCTCGGGGGCGCGTACTGAAGCTTTCTTT
cdr3_aa: CASSQPSSGARTEAFF